Included here is one TCR beta chain sequence, with context. The antigen is not known. This record belongs to a study of T cell responses to AZD1222 COVID-19 vaccine. Measured with immunoSEQ multiplex PCR; TCRdb has only the in-frame clones, and not every one. The table records 92,000 or so clones, about 91% of them present only once. General study points: Close to half of all spike-specific TCRs reportedly target regions of the variants that are unmutated. Donors in the cohort were predominantly white British and more often female, and clonal diversity was possibly underestimated.

The germline V and J ends were trimmed by 2 bases and 10 bases, with 12 bases remaining between them. The germline V gene has CDR1 LGHDT and CDR2 YNNKEL (reference sequence). This CDR3 region has 14 residues. The source is an adult who received the AZD1222 COVID-19 vaccine. The chain uses TRBV3-1 (or the pseudogene TRBV3-2) and TRBJ1-6; D is unclear. The sequencing used peripheral blood, collected 28 days after the second AZD1222 dose. CDR3 amino acids: CASSQQSGISPLHF. As DNA, the CDR3 is TGTGCCAGCAGCCAACAAAGTGGAATCTCACCCCTCCACTTT.